The 27 T cell receptor beta chains below were found in one sample sequenced in a study of blood T cell repertoires in COVID-19. Profiling relied on immunoSEQ multiplex PCR, and the TCRdb table lists in-frame clones only, not all of them. Here the sample spans hundreds of thousands of clones, just over 85% being singletons. The sequenced material came from PBMCs or T cells enriched from blood (not recorded which). Receptors originate from a woman aged 40-49 years with acute COVID-19.

For this clone: The sample contains more than one DNA sequence encoding this CDR3. V is TRBV9 and J is TRBJ2-1; 10 positions match TRBD2. This CDR3 is built from 15 residues. CDR1 and CDR2 from the germline V gene are SGDLS and YYNGEE. The V and J ends lost 3 bases and 3 bases, in that order; junction bases with no gene match: 3. The CDR3 region is CASSGGTSVYNEQFF. The CDR3 region has the DNA TGTGCCAGCAGCGGTGGGACTAGCGTCTACAATGAGCAGTTCTTC.

This clone appeared a single time. This chain joins TRBV5-1 and TRBJ1-3; D perhaps matches TRBD1 (6 bases). This CDR3 has 14 amino acids. The germline gives CDR1 SGHRS, CDR2 YFSETQ. Trimming took off 4 bases at V and 4 bases at J, with 12 bases between the two ends. The CDR3 is CASSRTDMGNTIYF. The CDR3 DNA reads as TGCGCCAGCAGCCGGACAGACATGGGAAACACCATATATTTT.

V and J are TRBV28 and TRBJ2-7; 7 positions agree with TRBD1. Germline-derived CDR1 and CDR2 are MDHEN and SYDVKM. The CDR3 length is 15 residues. Trimming cost V 6 bases and J 0 bases; bases outside gene matches: 8. The CDR3 is CASRWTGPSSYEQYF. The CDR3 coding sequence is TGTGCCAGCAGGTGGACAGGCCCAAGCTCCTACGAGCAGTACTTC. Combining the CDR3 with reference TRBV28 and TRBJ2-7 gives the whole variable domain DVKVTQSSRYLVKRTGEKVFLECVQDMDHENMFWYRQDPGLGLRLIYFSYDVKMKEKGDIPEGYSVSREKKERFSLILESASTNQTSMYLCASRWTGPSSYEQYFGPGTRLTVT.

The CDR3 here is CASSLWEGKKSSYEQYF. The CDR3 coding sequence is TGTGCCAGCAGCTTGTGGGAGGGCAAGAAATCCTCCTACGAGCAGTACTTC. The chain employs TRBV5-4 and TRBJ2-7, with 7 bases fitting TRBD2. The V and J ends lost 1 base and 0 bases, in that order; junction bases with no gene match: 10. The CDR3 runs 17 residues. CDR1 SGHNT and CDR2 YYREEE come from the germline V gene (reference sequence).

This chain connects TRBV5-3 to TRBJ2-5, with 8 positions matching TRBD2. TRBV5-3 carries the ORF label, with uncertain function. The V gene end was trimmed by 3 bases and the J gene end by 4 bases; junction bases not matched to a gene: 8. This CDR3 contains 15 residues. Here the CDR3 reads CARSSAPGLGETQYF. Written as DNA, the CDR3 is TGTGCCAGAAGCTCGGCCCCGGGACTAGGAGAGACCCAGTACTTC.

The chain recombines TRBV5-1 with TRBJ1-1; TRBD1 might be the D (5 bases). The CDR3 contains 16 residues. V was shortened by 0 bases and J by 4 bases, with 16 bases between the two germline ends. Germline V gene lookup returns CDR1 SGHRS and CDR2 YFSETQ. CDR3 in DNA: TGCGCCAGCAGCTTGGTCGCCGGTTTGGACATCACTGAAGCTTTCTTT. Amino acid sequence: CASSLVAGLDITEAFF.

This sequence joins TRBV7-3 and TRBJ1-1; 7 bases agree with TRBD1. The CDR3 totals 14 residues. Looked up from germline, CDR1 is SGHTA and CDR2 is FQGTGA. Trimming removed 5 bases from V and 1 base from J; junction bases left unmatched: 4. The CDR3 DNA reads as TGTGCCAGCAGCCAGGGGGGCAAGAACACTGAAGCTTTCTTT. Amino acid sequence: CASSQGGKNTEAFF.

This clone is a singleton in its sample. The chain carries TRBV9 and TRBJ2-7, with 7 bases matching TRBD1. CDR1 is SGDLS, CDR2 YYNGEE, per germline. The CDR3 totals 15 residues. Germline trimming cut 2 bases from V and 7 bases from J; bases unmatched to any gene: 12. The CDR3 reads CASSVTGQAQAEQYF. The CDR3 bases are TGTGCCAGCAGCGTTACAGGACAGGCCCAAGCGGAGCAGTACTTC.

This chain connects TRBV28 to TRBJ1-6, with D uncertain. V was pared by 6 bases and J by 7 bases, with 10 bases between. Germline CDR1 reads MDHEN; CDR2 reads SYDVKM. This CDR3 comprises 13 residues. CDR3 loop: CASSPRLNSPLHF. The CDR3, as DNA: TGTGCCAGCAGCCCTAGGCTCAATTCACCCCTCCACTTT.

This chain joins TRBV11-2 and TRBJ2-5; 8 bases agree with TRBD1. This CDR3 has 14 residues. V trimming: 5 bases; J trimming: 2 bases; junction bases outside the gene matches: 4. Germline CDR1 reads SGHAT; CDR2 reads FQNNGV. This CDR3 reads CASSNGDRQETQYF. The CDR3 nucleotides read TGTGCCAGCAGCAACGGGGACAGGCAAGAGACCCAGTACTTC.

The genes are TRBV7-2 and TRBJ2-1; D is unclear. From germline, CDR1 is SGHTA and CDR2 FQGNSA. V was shortened by 1 base and J by 1 base, with 5 bases between the two germline ends. The CDR3 has 14 amino acids. Here the CDR3 reads CASSLERSYNEQFF. The CDR3 nucleotides are TGTGCCAGCAGCTTAGAGCGATCCTACAATGAGCAGTTCTTC.

The chain carries TRBV7-9 and TRBJ1-2; unclear D gene. Deletions cut 3 bases from V and 8 bases from J, with 19 bases between. Germline V gives CDR1 SEHNR, CDR2 FQNEAQ (reference sequence). This CDR3 has 15 residues. Here the CDR3 DNA reads TGTGCCAGCAGCTTGTTGGGAGGACGTAATGTGGGCTACACCTTC. This gives the protein CASSLLGGRNVGYTF.

The chain carries TRBV11-2 and TRBJ1-5, with D tentatively TRBD1 (6 bases). Germline CDR1 SGHAT, CDR2 FQNNGV. V was clipped by 5 bases and J by 0 bases, with 8 bases between them. CDR3 length equals 14 residues. CDR3 DNA: TGTGCCAGCAGCAGGGACATTAGCAATCAGCCCCAGCATTTT. It is translated as CASSRDISNQPQHF.

In its sample, this clone was seen a few times. The chain carries TRBV11-2 and TRBJ1-1; weak D call: TRBD1 (6 bases). The CDR3 has 13 amino acids. V was shortened by 5 bases and J by 4 bases, with 11 bases between the two germline ends. Germline V CDR1 and CDR2: SGHAT, FQNNGV. The DNA for the CDR3 is TGTGCCAGCAGCCAACAGGGTGGCACTGAAGCTTTCTTT. Amino acids: CASSQQGGTEAFF.

The V and J genes are TRBV27 and TRBJ1-2, with no clear D. CDR3 length equals 14 residues. The V gene lost 10 bases and the J gene lost 5 bases, with 20 bases spanning the gap. Germline-derived CDR1 and CDR2 are MNHEY and SMNVEV (reference sequence). This chain's CDR3 is CATSSLGMGYGYTF. The CDR3 DNA sequence: TGTGCCACTAGCTCCTTGGGGATGGGGTATGGCTACACCTTC.

The chain recombines TRBV5-1 with TRBJ2-3, with 7 nucleotides matching TRBD2. Germline trimming cut 4 bases from V and 0 bases from J; bases unmatched to any gene: 5. Germline V CDR1 and CDR2: SGHRS, YFSETQ. This CDR3 has 15 residues. CDR3 bases: TGCGCCAGCAGCACATATAGCGGGAGCACAGATACGCAGTATTTT. Translating gives CASSTYSGSTDTQYF. The full variable domain, completed using reference TRBV5-1 and TRBJ2-3, is KAGVTQTPRYLIKTRGQQVTLSCSPISGHRSVSWYQQTPGQGLQFLFEYFSETQRNKGNFPGRFSGRQFSNSRSEMNVSTLELGDSALYLCASSTYSGSTDTQYFGPGTRLTVL.

The rearrangement uses TRBV5-1 and TRBJ2-7; TRBD2 agrees at 8 bases. The CDR3 spans 14 residues. Germline CDR1 is SGHRS and CDR2 is YFSETQ. The trim removed 5 bases at V and 4 bases at J, leaving 8 bases unmatched. The CDR3 loop is CASSGLAASYEQYF. The CDR3 bases are TGCGCCAGCAGTGGACTAGCAGCCTCGTACGAGCAGTACTTC.

This clone is a singleton in its sample. The chain uses TRBV18 and TRBJ2-3; possibly TRBD2 for D (6 bases). The CDR3 is 15 amino acids. Deletions cut 6 bases from V and 2 bases from J, with 15 bases between. Per the germline V gene, CDR1 is KGHSH and CDR2 is LQKENI. The CDR3 sequence: CASSPSGGLTDTQYF. The CDR3 region has the DNA TGTGCCAGCTCGCCAAGCGGAGGGCTCACAGATACGCAGTATTTT.

The gene calls are TRBV10-1 and TRBJ1-1; D not resolved. This CDR3 spans 13 amino acids. V lost 6 bases, J lost 1 base, and 9 bases lay in between. Germline-derived CDR1 and CDR2 are WNHNN and SYGVQD (reference sequence). The CDR3 here is CASSLTANTEAFF. The CDR3 nucleotides read TGCGCCAGCAGCCTCACTGCGAACACTGAAGCTTTCTTT.

The rearrangement uses TRBV28 and TRBJ2-1; 8 bases fit TRBD2. CDR1 is MDHEN and CDR2 is SYDVKM in the germline V gene. The CDR3 is 17 amino acids. The ends lost 4 bases at V and 0 bases at J; junction bases unmatched: 8. CDR3 residues: CASSSLIAGISYNEQFF. CDR3 in DNA: TGTGCCAGCAGTTCACTCATAGCGGGGATCTCCTACAATGAGCAGTTCTTC.

The chain has TRBV28 and TRBJ2-2, with 7 bases that match TRBD2. The CDR3 contains 14 residues. Per the germline V gene, CDR1 is MDHEN and CDR2 is SYDVKM. The J segment lost 2 bases and the V segment lost 7 bases, leaving 4 bases of the junction unmatched. The CDR3 region is CASTGGSNTGELFF. CDR3 nucleotide sequence: TGTGCCAGCACGGGGGGTTCTAACACCGGGGAGCTGTTTTTT. Full variable domain (missing parts from reference TRBV28 and TRBJ2-2): DVKVTQSSRYLVKRTGEKVFLECVQDMDHENMFWYRQDPGLGLRLIYFSYDVKMKEKGDIPEGYSVSREKKERFSLILESASTNQTSMYLCASTGGSNTGELFFGEGSRLTVL.

The chain recombines TRBV6-5 with TRBJ2-5; tentative D call: TRBD2 (6 bases). Germline assignment: CDR1 MNHEY and CDR2 SVGAGI. The CDR3 length is 13 residues. V lost 6 bases and J lost 5, with 13 bases in between. The CDR3 is CASRRDRGETQYF. In DNA, the CDR3 is TGTGCCAGCAGGAGGGACCGGGGGGAGACCCAGTACTTC.

The chain employs TRBV14 and TRBJ2-3; possibly TRBD1 for D (6 bases). V was pared by 2 bases and J by 5 bases, with 11 bases between. This CDR3 contains 14 residues. The germline gives CDR1 SGHDN, CDR2 FVKESK. CDR3 coding DNA: TGTGCCAGCAGCCAACCGAACAGGGTAGATACGCAGTATTTT. Its translation is CASSQPNRVDTQYF.

This chain uses TRBV7-2 with TRBJ2-7; the D gene is possibly TRBD1 (6 bases). Germline values: CDR1 SGHTA, CDR2 FQGNSA. V dropped 1 base and J dropped 4 bases, with 14 bases sitting between them. This CDR3 has 15 residues. This chain's CDR3 is CASSLGPGVEYEQYF. In DNA form, the CDR3 reads TGTGCCAGCAGCTTAGGACCAGGGGTGGAGTACGAGCAGTACTTC.

The CDR3 DNA reads TGTGCCAGCAGCTTCTTAACAGGGGGGAATTCACCCCTCCACTTT. It is translated as CASSFLTGGNSPLHF. The chain has TRBV11-2 and TRBJ1-6; TRBD1 agrees at 8 bases. CDR3 length: 15 residues. V was pared by 3 bases and J by 7 bases, with 5 bases of the junction left unmatched. Germline CDR1 and CDR2: SGHAT and FQNNGV.

This chain joins TRBV10-3 and TRBJ2-7; 10 bases fit TRBD1. The CDR3 spans 15 residues. CDR1 ENHRY and CDR2 SYGVKD come from the germline V gene. The trim removed 4 bases at V and 2 bases at J, leaving 5 bases unmatched. CDR3 coding DNA: TGTGCCATCAGTGCCCGGACAGGGGGGGCCTACGAGCAGTACTTC. Its translation: CAISARTGGAYEQYF.

The chain carries TRBV5-5 and TRBJ2-3, with D unresolved. The ends were cut back, 0 bases at V and 4 bases at J, with 9 bases in the middle. The CDR3 contains 14 residues. CDR1 and CDR2 (germline): SGHKS, YYEKEE (reference sequence). The chain's CDR3 is CASSLESLADTQYF. CDR3 nucleotides: TGTGCCAGCAGCTTGGAATCCCTTGCAGATACGCAGTATTTT.